The sample holds one count of the clone carrying this T cell receptor beta chain. The sample comes from a study of shared clonotypes between healthy human individuals. Looking at the study overall: The study enrolled a couple of women and a few men aged 18 to 49.

Over several immunoSEQ plates, each subset's genomic DNA was distributed in even portions. DNA from unsorted PBMC was sequenced on ten immunoSEQ deep assay plates. Per the original data handling: ImmunoSEQ gave junction-only sequences without quality scores, so filtering differed. Assay: immunoSEQ multiplex PCR; the TCRdb copy retains only in-frame clones and omits some. V, J and clone size are those of that table, while D and trimming were read from the DNA. The sample contains more than 450,000 clones, 79% of which appear only once. The CDR3 loop spans 15 amino acids. In germline, CDR1 is MNHNY, CDR2 SVGAGI (reference sequence). With 5 bases clipped from V and 4 bases from J, the junction kept 8 bases outside the gene matches.

This TCR was sampled from a woman between 40 and 50 years old in good health. Some clones in this sample may be carry-over from other donors' samples. Sequencing was done on a sample of PBMCs. The rearrangement uses TRBV6-6 and TRBJ1-5; 7 positions agree with TRBD1. The CDR3 protein is CASSQYRGGNQPQHF. The CDR3 DNA follows: TGTGCCAGCAGTCAATACAGGGGAGGGAATCAGCCCCAGCATTTT.